This TCR beta chain appears in the sequencing data of a study of OX40 agonist ivuxolimab in advanced cancers. With regard to the full study: Ivuxolimab was an agonistic, fully human IgG2 monoclonal antibody directed against OX40 (CD134), a costimulatory receptor. Intravenous ivuxolimab was administered to patients every 2 weeks at six dose levels: 0.01, 0.1, 0.3, 1.5, 3 and 10 mg/kg. Of the approximately 50 dose-escalation patients, hepatocellular carcinoma was present in 19, melanoma in approximately 15, renal cell carcinoma in 9 and head and neck cancer in 9. A male proportion of roughly 80% and a mean age of roughly 58 years, ranging from roughly 23 to 79, were recorded for the dose-escalation cohort. Patients were allowed to have had prior anti-PD-1, anti-PD-L1 or anti-CTLA-4 therapy, and less than 45% of the dose-escalation patients had previously received checkpoint inhibitors. Partial responses were achieved by three dose-escalation patients, of whom one had hepatocellular carcinoma and two had cutaneous melanoma. Peripheral TCRbeta sequencing aimed to test whether ivuxolimab altered TCR sequence diversity and caused clonal T-cell expansion. The paper reports the monotherapy dose-escalation portion (N of about 47 patients) of the phase I ivuxolimab trial.

As regards this clone: What this receptor recognizes is not known. No base qualities exist here, and no much larger clone lies one base off it.

V lost 6 bases and J lost 5 bases; the stretch between them is 11 bases long. CDR3 length: 12 amino acids, cysteine to phenylalanine. The only DNA kept is the CDR3, 36 bases in frame from the first base. CDR1 and CDR2 (SNHLY, FYNNEI) derive from the germline V gene. To sequence the TCRbeta CDR3 region, genomic DNA was isolated from the sorted cells. TCRbeta CDR3 regions were sequenced using the immunoSEQ Assay. TCRdb limited this immuneACCESS table to in-frame rearrangements with V and J called. A share of clones is missing; checked studies link under half to unresolved V genes, and the rest is unexplained. The sample table holds about 79,000 clones, of which approximately 86% were seen once. The leading ten clones occupy over 3% of the sample. Points the paper makes about the study in general: Which antigens the clonally expanded peripheral T cells were specific for was not determined. Low levels of normalized T-cell clonal expansion were also seen in some patients who did not respond. On average, CD8+ T cells showed more expanded clones than CD4+ T cells after ivuxolimab. In the 0.1-3.0 mg/kg groups, partial responders were among the patients with the lowest normalized peripheral clonal expansion, particularly in CD8+ T cells. At doses from 0.1 to 3.0 mg/kg, clonal expansion was seen in both CD4+ and CD8+ blood T cells between baseline and week 6.

The trial excluded patients who had a history of autoimmune disease or were on systemic immunosuppression. Peripheral blood for TCR sequencing was collected from all dose cohorts at baseline, on cycle 4 day 1, and on cycle 7 day 1. The samples were drawn from a first-in-human, open-label, multicenter phase I dose-escalation trial of ivuxolimab. Adults with locally advanced or metastatic melanoma, renal cell carcinoma, hepatocellular carcinoma or head and neck squamous cell carcinoma were enrolled in the trial. Before TCR sequencing, CD4+ T cells and CD8+ T cells from peripheral blood were sorted into separate populations.

The sample was CD4+ or CD8+ T cells sorted from blood, taken in a trial of the OX40 agonist ivuxolimab. The source of this sequence is an adult with an advanced solid tumor such as melanoma, head and neck, liver or kidney cancer. The sequence is built from TRBV2 and TRBJ2-7; the D gene is possibly TRBD1, with 6 bases matching. The base sequence is TGTGCCAGCAGCAGGGGCCCCAACGAGCAGTACTTC. This codes for CASSRGPNEQYF.